The table lists the clone carrying this T cell receptor beta chain with many counts. What it binds is not known. TCRdb called the reads again in MiXCR, with one record for every CDR3 protein. The table shows about a million distinct CDR3 sequences, with around 29% occurring only once. The CDR3 consists of 14 residues. Per the germline V gene, CDR1 is SGHVS and CDR2 is FQNEAQ. Trimming took off 5 bases at V and 4 bases at J, with 11 bases between the two ends. The record originates from a study of T cell repertoires in cytomegalovirus infection. General study results and limits: Cumulative public TCR beta family frequency identified carriers of CMV plus the relevant HLA.

The sample in question was cultured CD8+ T cells from PBMCs, obtained from culture after CMV antigen stimulation. V and J are TRBV7-8 and TRBJ2-2; D is possibly TRBD2 (5 bases). The sequence derives from a human donor in good health (CMV status not recorded). Some clones in this sample may be carry-over from other donors' samples. The DNA for the CDR3 is TGTGCCAGCAGCGGAGCTCGGGGCACCGGGGAGCTGTTTTTT. This codes for CASSGARGTGELFF.